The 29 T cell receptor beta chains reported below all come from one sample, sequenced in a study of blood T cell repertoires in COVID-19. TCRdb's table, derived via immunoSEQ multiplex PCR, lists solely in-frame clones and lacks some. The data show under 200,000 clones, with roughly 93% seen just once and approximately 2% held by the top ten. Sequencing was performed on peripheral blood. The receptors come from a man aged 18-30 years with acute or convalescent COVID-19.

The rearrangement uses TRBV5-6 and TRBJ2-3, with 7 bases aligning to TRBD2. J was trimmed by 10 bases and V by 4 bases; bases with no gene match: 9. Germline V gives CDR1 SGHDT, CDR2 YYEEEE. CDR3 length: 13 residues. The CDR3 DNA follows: TGTGCCAGCAGCCTGCCTGGGGAGGGCTCGCAGTATTTT. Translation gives CASSLPGEGSQYF.

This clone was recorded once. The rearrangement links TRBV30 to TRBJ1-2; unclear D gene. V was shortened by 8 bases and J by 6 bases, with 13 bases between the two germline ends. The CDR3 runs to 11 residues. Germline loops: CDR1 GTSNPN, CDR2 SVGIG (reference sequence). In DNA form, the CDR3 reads TGTGCCGCCCCTGGAGGGCATGGCTACACCTTC. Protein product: CAAPGGHGYTF. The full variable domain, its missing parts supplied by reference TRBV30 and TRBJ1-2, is SQTIHQWPATLVQPVGSPLSLECTVEGTSNPNLYWYRQAAGRGLQLLFYSVGIGQISSEVPQNLSASRPQDRQFILSSKKLLLSDSGFYLCAAPGGHGYTFGSGTRLTVV.

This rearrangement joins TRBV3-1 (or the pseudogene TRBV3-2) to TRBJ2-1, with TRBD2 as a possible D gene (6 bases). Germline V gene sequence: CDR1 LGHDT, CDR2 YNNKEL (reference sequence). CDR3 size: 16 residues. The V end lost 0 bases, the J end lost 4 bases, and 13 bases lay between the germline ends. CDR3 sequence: CASSQDIQRAYNEQFF. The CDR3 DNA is TGTGCCAGCAGCCAAGATATACAGCGGGCTTACAATGAGCAGTTCTTC.

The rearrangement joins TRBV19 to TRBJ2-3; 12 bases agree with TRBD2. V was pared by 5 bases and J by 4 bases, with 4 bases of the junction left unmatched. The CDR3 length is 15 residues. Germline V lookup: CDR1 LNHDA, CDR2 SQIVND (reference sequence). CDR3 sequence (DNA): TGTGCCAGTAGTGCCCTAGCGGGAGGGCCAGATACGCAGTATTTT. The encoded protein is CASSALAGGPDTQYF.

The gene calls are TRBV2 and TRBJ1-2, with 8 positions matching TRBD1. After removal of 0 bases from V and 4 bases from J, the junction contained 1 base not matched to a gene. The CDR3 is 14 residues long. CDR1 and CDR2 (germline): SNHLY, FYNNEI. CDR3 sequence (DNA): TGTGCCAGCAGTGAAGCCGGGACAGGCTATGGCTACACCTTC. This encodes CASSEAGTGYGYTF.

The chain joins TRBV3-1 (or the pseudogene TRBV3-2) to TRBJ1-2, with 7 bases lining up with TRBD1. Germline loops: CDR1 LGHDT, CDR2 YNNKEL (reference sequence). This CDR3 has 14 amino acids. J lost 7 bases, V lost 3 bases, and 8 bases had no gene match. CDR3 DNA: TGTGCCAGCAGCCAGGACAGGTTCTTAAGTGGCTACACCTTC. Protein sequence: CASSQDRFLSGYTF.

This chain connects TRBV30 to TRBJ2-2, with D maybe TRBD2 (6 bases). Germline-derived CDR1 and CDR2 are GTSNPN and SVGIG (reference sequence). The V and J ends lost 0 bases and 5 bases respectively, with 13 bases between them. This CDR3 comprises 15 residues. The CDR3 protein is CAWSVPGSGTGELFF. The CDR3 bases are TGTGCCTGGAGTGTCCCCGGGAGTGGGACCGGGGAGCTGTTTTTT. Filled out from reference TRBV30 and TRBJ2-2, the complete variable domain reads SQTIHQWPATLVQPVGSPLSLECTVEGTSNPNLYWYRQAAGRGLQLLFYSVGIGQISSEVPQNLSASRPQDRQFILSSKKLLLSDSGFYLCAWSVPGSGTGELFFGEGSRLTVL.

CDR3 nucleotide sequence: TGTGCCAGCTCACCATCAAGTTCGCTTGGTATCGGTGGCTACACCTTC. Translating it yields CASSPSSSLGIGGYTF. The genes are TRBV18 and TRBJ1-2; D not certain. The V and J ends lost 2 bases and 7 bases respectively, with 20 bases between them. CDR3 length: 16 residues. The V gene's germline CDR1 is KGHSH and CDR2 LQKENI.

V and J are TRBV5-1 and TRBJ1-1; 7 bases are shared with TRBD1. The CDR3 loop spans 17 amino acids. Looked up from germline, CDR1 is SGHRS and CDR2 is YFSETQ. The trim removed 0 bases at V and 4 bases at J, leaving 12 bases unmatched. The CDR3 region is CASSLGLLATGFTEAFF. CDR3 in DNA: TGCGCCAGCAGCTTGGGCCTCCTAGCGACAGGGTTCACTGAAGCTTTCTTT.

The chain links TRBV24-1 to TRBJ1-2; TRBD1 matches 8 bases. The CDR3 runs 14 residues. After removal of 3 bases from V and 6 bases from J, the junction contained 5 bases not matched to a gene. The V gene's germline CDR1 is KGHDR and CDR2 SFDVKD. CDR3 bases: TGTGCCACCAGTGATCAGACAGGGGCTCATGGCTACACCTTC. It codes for CATSDQTGAHGYTF.

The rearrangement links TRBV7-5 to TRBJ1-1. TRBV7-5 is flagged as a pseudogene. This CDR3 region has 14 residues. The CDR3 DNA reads TGTGTCAGAATCCAGTCCGGGGTTTGCACTGAAGCTTTCTTT. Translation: CVRIQSGVCTEAFF.

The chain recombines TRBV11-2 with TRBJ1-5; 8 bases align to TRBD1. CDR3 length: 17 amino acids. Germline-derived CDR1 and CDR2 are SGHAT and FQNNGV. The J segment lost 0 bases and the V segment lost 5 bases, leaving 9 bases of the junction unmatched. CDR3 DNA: TGTGCCAGCAGCGTGGGACAGGCCCACCCTAGCAATCAGCCCCAGCATTTT. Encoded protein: CASSVGQAHPSNQPQHF.

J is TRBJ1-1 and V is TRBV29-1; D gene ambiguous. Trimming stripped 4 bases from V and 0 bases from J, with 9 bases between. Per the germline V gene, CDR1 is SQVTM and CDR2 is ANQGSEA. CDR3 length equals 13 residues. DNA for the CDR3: TGCAGCGTTGGTAGAAAACTGAACACTGAAGCTTTCTTT. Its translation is CSVGRKLNTEAFF.

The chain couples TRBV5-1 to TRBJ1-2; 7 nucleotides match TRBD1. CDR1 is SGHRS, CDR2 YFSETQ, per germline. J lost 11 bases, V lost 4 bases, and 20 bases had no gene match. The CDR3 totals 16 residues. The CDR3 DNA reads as TGCGCCAGCAGCGTCGAGACCGGGACAGCCATTGGATTGTACACCTTC. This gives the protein CASSVETGTAIGLYTF.

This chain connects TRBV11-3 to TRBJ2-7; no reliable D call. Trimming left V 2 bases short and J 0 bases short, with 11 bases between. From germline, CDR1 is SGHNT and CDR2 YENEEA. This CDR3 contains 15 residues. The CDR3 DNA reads TGTGCCAGCAGCTTAAGCCAGGCCACCTCCTACGAGCAGTACTTC. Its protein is CASSLSQATSYEQYF. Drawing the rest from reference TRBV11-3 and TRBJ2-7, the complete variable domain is EAGVVQSPRYKIIEKKQPVAFWCNPISGHNTLYWYLQNLGQGPELLIRYENEEAVDDSQLPKDRFSAERLKGVDSTLKIQPAELGDSAVYLCASSLSQATSYEQYFGPGTRLTVT.

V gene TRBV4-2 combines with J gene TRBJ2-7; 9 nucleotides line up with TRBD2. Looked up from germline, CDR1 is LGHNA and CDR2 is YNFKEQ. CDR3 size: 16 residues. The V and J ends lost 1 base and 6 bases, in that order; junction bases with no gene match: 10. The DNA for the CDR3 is TGTGCCAGCAGCCAAGCGGGGCGGGAGGGCCTCGCCGAGCAGTACTTC. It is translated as CASSQAGREGLAEQYF.

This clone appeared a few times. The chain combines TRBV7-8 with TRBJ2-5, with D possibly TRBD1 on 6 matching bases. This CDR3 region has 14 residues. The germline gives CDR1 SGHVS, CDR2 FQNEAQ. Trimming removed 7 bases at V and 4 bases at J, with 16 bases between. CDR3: CASIMGALGETQYF. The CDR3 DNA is TGTGCCAGCATTATGGGGGCCCTGGGAGAGACCCAGTACTTC.

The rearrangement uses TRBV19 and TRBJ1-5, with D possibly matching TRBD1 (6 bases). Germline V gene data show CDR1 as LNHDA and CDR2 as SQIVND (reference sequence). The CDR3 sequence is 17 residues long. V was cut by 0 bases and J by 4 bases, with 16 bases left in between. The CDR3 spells CASSIDRDKGENQPQHF. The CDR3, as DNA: TGTGCCAGTAGTATAGACCGGGACAAGGGGGAGAATCAGCCCCAGCATTTT.

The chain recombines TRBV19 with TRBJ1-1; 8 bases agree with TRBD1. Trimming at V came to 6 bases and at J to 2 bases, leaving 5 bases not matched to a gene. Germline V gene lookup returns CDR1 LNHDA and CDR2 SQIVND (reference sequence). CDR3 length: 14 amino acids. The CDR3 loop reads CASRTQGGNTEAFF. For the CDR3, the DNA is TGTGCCAGTAGGACACAGGGGGGCAACACTGAAGCTTTCTTT.

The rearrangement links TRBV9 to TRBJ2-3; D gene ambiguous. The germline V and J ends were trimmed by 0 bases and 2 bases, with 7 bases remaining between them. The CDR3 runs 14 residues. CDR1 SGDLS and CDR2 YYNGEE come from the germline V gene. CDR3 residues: CASSVGLPTDTQYF. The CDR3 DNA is TGTGCCAGCAGCGTAGGACTTCCCACAGATACGCAGTATTTT.

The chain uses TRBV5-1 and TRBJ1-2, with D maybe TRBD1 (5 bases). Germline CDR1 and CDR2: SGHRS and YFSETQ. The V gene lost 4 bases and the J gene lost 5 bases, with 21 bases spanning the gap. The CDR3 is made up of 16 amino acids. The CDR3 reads CASSDPADSSVYGYTF. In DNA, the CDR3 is TGCGCCAGCAGCGATCCGGCAGACAGTTCGGTTTATGGCTACACCTTC.

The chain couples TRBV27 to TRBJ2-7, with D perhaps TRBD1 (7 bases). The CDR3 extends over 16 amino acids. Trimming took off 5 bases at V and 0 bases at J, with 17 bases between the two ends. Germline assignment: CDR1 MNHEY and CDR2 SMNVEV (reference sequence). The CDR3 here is CASSPTGDGSSYEQYF. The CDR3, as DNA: TGTGCCAGCAGTCCCACAGGGGACGGGAGCTCCTACGAGCAGTACTTC.

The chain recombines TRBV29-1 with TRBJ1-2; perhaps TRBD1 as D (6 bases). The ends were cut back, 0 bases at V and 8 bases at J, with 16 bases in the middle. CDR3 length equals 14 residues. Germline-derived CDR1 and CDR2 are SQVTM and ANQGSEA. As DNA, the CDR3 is TGCAGCGTTGAAGATCCGACAGGACAAGAGGGCTACACCTTC. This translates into CSVEDPTGQEGYTF.

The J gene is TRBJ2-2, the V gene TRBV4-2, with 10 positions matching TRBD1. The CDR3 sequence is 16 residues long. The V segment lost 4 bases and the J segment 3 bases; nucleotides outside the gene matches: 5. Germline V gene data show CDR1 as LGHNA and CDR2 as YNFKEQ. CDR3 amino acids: CASSPDRGLDTGELFF. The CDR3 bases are TGTGCCAGCAGCCCAGACAGGGGGCTGGACACCGGGGAGCTGTTTTTT.

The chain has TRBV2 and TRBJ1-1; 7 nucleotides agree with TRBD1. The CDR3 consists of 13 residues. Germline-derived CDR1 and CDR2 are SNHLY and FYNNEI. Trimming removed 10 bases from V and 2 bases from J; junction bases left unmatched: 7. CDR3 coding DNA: TGTGCCACCAGGGGGGACTTTAACACTGAAGCTTTCTTT. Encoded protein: CATRGDFNTEAFF.

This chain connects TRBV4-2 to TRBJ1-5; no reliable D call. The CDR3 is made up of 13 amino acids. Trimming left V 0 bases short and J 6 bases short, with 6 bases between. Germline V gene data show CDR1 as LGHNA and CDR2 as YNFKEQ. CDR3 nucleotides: TGTGCCAGCAGCCAAGATCCGAGTCAGCCCCAGCATTTT. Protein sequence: CASSQDPSQPQHF.

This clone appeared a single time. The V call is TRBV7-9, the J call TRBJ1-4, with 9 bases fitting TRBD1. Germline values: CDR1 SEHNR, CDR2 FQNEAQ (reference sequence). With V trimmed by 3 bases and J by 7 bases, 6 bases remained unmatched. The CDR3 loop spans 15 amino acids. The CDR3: CASSLGTGNAEKLFF. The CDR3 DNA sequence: TGTGCCAGCAGCTTGGGGACAGGGAACGCTGAAAAACTGTTTTTT.

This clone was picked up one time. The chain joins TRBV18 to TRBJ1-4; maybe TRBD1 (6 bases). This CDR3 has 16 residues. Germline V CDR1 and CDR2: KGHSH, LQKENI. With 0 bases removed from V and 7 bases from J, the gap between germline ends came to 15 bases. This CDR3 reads CASSPPPGGGSEKLFF. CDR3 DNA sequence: TGTGCCAGCTCACCACCGCCCGGGGGCGGGAGTGAAAAACTGTTTTTT.

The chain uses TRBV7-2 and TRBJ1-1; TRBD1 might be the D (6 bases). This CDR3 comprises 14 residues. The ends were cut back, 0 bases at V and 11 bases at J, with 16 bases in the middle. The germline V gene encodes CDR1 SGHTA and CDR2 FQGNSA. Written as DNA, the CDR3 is TGTGCCAGCAGCTTAGCGGGGGCTCCGATAGGGGCTTTCTTT. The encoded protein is CASSLAGAPIGAFF.